The present T cell receptor beta chain was sequenced within a study of T cell responses to AZD1222 COVID-19 vaccine. Produced via immunoSEQ multiplex PCR; TCRdb's table is partial and in-frame only. The sample has over 130,000 clones; roughly nine tenths are singletons. Germline-derived CDR1 and CDR2 are MNHEY and SMNVEV (reference sequence). There are 16 residues in the CDR3. V lost 5 bases and J 1 base, leaving 14 bases between the germline ends. The chain employs TRBV27 and TRBJ2-2, with a tentative D call TRBD1 (5 bases). The receptor's source is an adult who received the MenACWY meningococcal vaccine as a control. Sequenced here: peripheral blood, sampled 28 days after the second dose of the MenACWY control vaccine. The CDR3 here is CASSPDMGWNTGELFF. CDR3 DNA: TGTGCCAGCAGTCCGGACATGGGATGGAACACCGGGGAGCTGTTTTTT.